This is a list of T cell receptor beta chains from one sample in a study of T cells in Graves' hyperthyroidism and ophthalmopathy. TCRdb redid the calling of the multiplex PCR reads with MiXCR, one entry per CDR3 protein. The sample records some 500,000 distinct CDR3 sequences, 15% to 20% being singletons. The sequenced sample was blood. The receptors come from a woman aged 25 to 39 with Graves' ophthalmopathy. CDR3s include the opening cysteine and the closing phenylalanine or tryptophan. A D gene is named only where the DNA matches it firmly. A clone size is listed for some rows: how often the clone was seen (once, few, many), or a class if it is expanded.

>NA|TRBJ2-7|TRBV28|NA|14
TGTGCCAGCGTCGCGGACATGCCCTCCTACGAGCAGTACTTC
CASVADMPSYEQYF
>NA|TRBJ1-1|TRBV7-9|many|16
TGTGCCAGCAGCTTTATGGGACTGATCTTGAACACTGAAGCTTTCTTT
CASSFMGLILNTEAFF
>NA|TRBJ2-3|TRBV29-1|NA|13
TGCAGCGTGGAGGCAGGCAGCACAGATACGCAGTATTTT
CSVEAGSTDTQYF
>TRBD2|TRBJ2-7|TRBV20-1|NA|14
TGCAGTGCTTCCGGGACTAGCGGGAGATGGGAGCAGTACTTC
CSASGTSGRWEQYF
>NA|TRBJ1-5|TRBV30|NA|13
TGTGCCTGGAGTCAGGTATTCAATCAGCCCCAGCATTTT
CAWSQVFNQPQHF
>TRBD1|TRBJ2-3|TRBV12-3/TRBV12-4|many|13
TGTGCCAGCATTAACACAGGGGAAGATACGCAGTATTTT
CASINTGEDTQYF
>NA|TRBJ2-7|TRBV7-9|many|12
TGTGCCAGCACCCCTCGGGCCCACGAGCAGTACTTC
CASTPRAHEQYF
>NA|TRBJ2-1|TRBV19|NA|15
TGTGCCAGTAGTCCCCAGCTGCAGACTTACAATGAGCAGTTCTTC
CASSPQLQTYNEQFF
>NA|TRBJ2-7|TRBV30|many|11
TGTGCCTGGCGTTCCCCCTACGAGCAGTACTTC
CAWRSPYEQYF
>NA|TRBJ1-2|TRBV5-6|few|13
TGTGCCAGCAGCTTATCAGAGTCCTATGGCTACACCTTC
CASSLSESYGYTF
>NA|TRBJ1-4|TRBV20-1|NA|14
TGCAGTGCTAGCCGGGGCGGGTGGGAAGAAAAACTGTTTTTT
CSASRGGWEEKLFF
>TRBD2|TRBJ2-1|TRBV12-3/TRBV12-4|many|17
TGTGCCAGCAGTATCGGGACTAGCGGGAGCCCTTACAATGAGCAGTTCTTC
CASSIGTSGSPYNEQFF
>NA|TRBJ2-2|TRBV4-1|NA|15
TGCGCCAGCAGCCAAGATGGGGTGGCCACCGGGGAGCTGTTTTTT
CASSQDGVATGELFF
>NA|TRBJ2-1|TRBV6-6|few|12
TGTGCCAGCAGTTACGTGGACAATGAGCAGTTCTTC
CASSYVDNEQFF
>TRBD1|TRBJ1-1|TRBV9|NA|16
TGTGCCAGCAGCGCGGGACAGTTGGATGTGAACACTGAAGCTTTCTTT
CASSAGQLDVNTEAFF
>NA|TRBJ1-5|TRBV12-3/TRBV12-4|many|14
TGTGCCAGCAGCGACGGCCAGGGTAAGCAGCCCCAGCATTTT
CASSDGQGKQPQHF
>NA|TRBJ1-1|TRBV3-1|many|15
TGTGCCAGCAGCCAAGTGTTAAACGTGAACACTGAAGCTTTCTTT
CASSQVLNVNTEAFF
>NA|TRBJ1-1|TRBV25-1|NA|14
TGTGCCAGCAGTGCACCTACAGGGAACACTGAAGCTTTCTTT
CASSAPTGNTEAFF
>NA|TRBJ2-1|TRBV28|many|12
TGTGCCAGCAGTCCCCAATACAATGAGCAGTTCTTC
CASSPQYNEQFF
>TRBD2|TRBJ2-7|TRBV6-1|many|18
TGTGCCAGCAGTACCCGCGGACAGGGACTAGCGAGCTCCTACGAGCAGTACTTC
CASSTRGQGLASSYEQYF
>NA|TRBJ2-1|TRBV2|NA|14
TGTGCCAGCAGTGAACGGCAGATCTACAATGAGCAGTTCTTC
CASSERQIYNEQFF
>NA|TRBJ1-3|TRBV6-1|many|14
TGTGCCAGCAGTGCTTTGGTCTCCGGAAACACCATATATTTT
CASSALVSGNTIYF
>TRBD1|TRBJ2-7|TRBV20-1|NA|14
TGCAGTGCTAGGGGGACAGGGGAATACTACGAGCAGTACTTC
CSARGTGEYYEQYF
>NA|TRBJ2-1|TRBV7-2|many|12
TGTGCCAGCAGCCAGCGGGCCAATGAGCAGTTCTTC
CASSQRANEQFF
>NA|TRBJ1-6|TRBV7-3|few|15
TGTGCCAGCAGCTTAACGGGGACATCTAATTCACCCCTCCACTTT
CASSLTGTSNSPLHF
>NA|TRBJ1-6|TRBV27|many|15
TGTGCCAGCAGTTTATGGGGGCAGGATAATTCACCCCTCCACTTT
CASSLWGQDNSPLHF
>NA|TRBJ2-1|TRBV29-1|few|14
TGCAGCGTTGGGTACAGGAGCTCCTACAATGAGCAGTTCTTC
CSVGYRSSYNEQFF
>NA|TRBJ2-7|TRBV11-3|many|15
TGTGCCAGCAGTCCCTCGGGCCGGGGCTCCTACGAGCAGTACTTC
CASSPSGRGSYEQYF
>NA|TRBJ1-3|TRBV6-2/TRBV6-3|NA|13
TGTGCCAGCAGCTTGGCCCGACGGAACACCATATATTTT
CASSLARRNTIYF
>NA|TRBJ1-5|TRBV30|many|13
TGTGCCTGGAGTCCCGGGCCGGTAGAGCCCCAGCATTTT
CAWSPGPVEPQHF
>TRBD2|TRBJ2-2|TRBV28|many|14
TGTGCCAGCACCATAGCGGGAGTTGCCGGGGAGCTGTTTTTT
CASTIAGVAGELFF
>TRBD1|TRBJ2-7|TRBV5-1|NA|16
TGCGCCAGCAGCCCGGGACAGGGGGCTTTCCCCTACGAACAGTACTTC
CASSPGQGAFPYEQYF
>NA|TRBJ1-2|TRBV5-1|few|13
TGCGCCAGCGATAAAGACGGGGTGGGCGGCTACACCTTC
CASDKDGVGGYTF